A single sample gave rise to the 29 T cell receptor beta chains below, sequenced in a study of response to subunit inactivated influenza vaccine. One entry per CDR3 protein, called by TCRdb with MiXCR from the RT-PCR reads. The sample records hundreds of thousands of distinct CDR3 sequences, 14% being singletons. The sequences come from PBMCs from blood, collected roughly 2 weeks before vaccination. These TCRs come from a man aged 45-65 years who received an inactivated influenza vaccine.

This chain joins TRBV10-3 and TRBJ2-1; 13 bases are a match to TRBD2. The CDR3 is 17 amino acids. After removal of 10 bases from V and 5 bases from J, the junction contained 14 bases not matched to a gene. Germline V lookup: CDR1 ENHRY, CDR2 SYGVKD. CDR3 region: CATHYRLAGGHHNEQFF. The DNA for the CDR3 is TGTGCCACACACTATAGACTAGCGGGGGGCCATCACAATGAGCAGTTCTTC.

This clonotype was counted many times. The rearrangement joins TRBV29-1 to TRBJ1-1; D not resolved. V was cut by 7 bases and J by 5 bases, with 11 bases left in between. CDR1 is SQVTM, CDR2 ANQGSEA, per germline. The CDR3 spans 11 residues. This CDR3 is CSATSVTEAFF. CDR3 DNA: TGCAGCGCTACTTCGGTTACTGAAGCTTTCTTT.

The chain carries TRBV4-1 and TRBJ2-2, with 9 bases that match TRBD2. The CDR3 contains 19 residues. Unmatched junction bases numbered 11, after V lost 0 bases and J lost 3 bases. Germline V gene data show CDR1 as MGHRA and CDR2 as YSYEKL. CDR3 region: CASSQDSTAGGWDTGELFF. CDR3 bases: TGCGCCAGCAGCCAAGATTCAACTGCGGGGGGGTGGGACACCGGGGAGCTGTTTTTT.

This clonotype was detected a few times. The chain links TRBV12-3 or TRBV12-4 to TRBJ1-5; D is uncertain. V was cut by 1 base and J by 5 bases, with 12 bases left in between. The CDR3 spans 15 residues. The CDR3 DNA is TGTGCCAGCAGTTTAGGCCCGGAGGGTCATCAGCCCCAGCATTTT. The encoded protein is CASSLGPEGHQPQHF.

Ten or more counts support this clonotype. The chain is built from TRBV4-1 and TRBJ1-1; a possible D gene is TRBD1 (5 bases). Germline-derived CDR1 and CDR2 are MGHRA and YSYEKL. Trimming removed 3 bases from V and 3 bases from J, with 26 bases in between. The CDR3 is 19 amino acids. CDR3 sequence (DNA): TGCGCCAGCAGCCATTTAGTTGTCCTTCAGGGCCAAAGGGACACTGAAGCTTTCTTT. Residues: CASSHLVVLQGQRDTEAFF.

The V gene is TRBV12-3 or TRBV12-4, the J gene TRBJ2-5; a weak D match, TRBD1 (5 bases). V was pared by 1 base and J by 6 bases, with 9 bases between. This CDR3 has 13 residues. The CDR3 loop reads CASSLGGLKTQYF. The CDR3 DNA follows: TGTGCCAGCAGTTTAGGGGGCTTAAAGACCCAGTACTTC.

The chain is built from TRBV18 and TRBJ1-5; D ambiguous. The CDR3 contains 14 residues. V lost 1 base to trimming and J lost 9 bases, with 13 bases between them. Germline V lookup: CDR1 KGHSH, CDR2 LQKENI. The CDR3 DNA reads TGTGCCAGCTCACCACTTCCGCCACCGGGGCCCCAGCATTTT. This translates into CASSPLPPPGPQHF.

This chain connects TRBV29-1 to TRBJ2-1, with D perhaps TRBD1 (7 bases). This CDR3 region has 15 residues. Deletions cut 0 bases from V and 7 bases from J, with 16 bases between. Per germline, CDR1 SQVTM and CDR2 ANQGSEA. CDR3 sequence (DNA): TGCAGCGTTGAAGATGGATTACAGGGGAGGAATGAGCAGTTCTTC. As protein: CSVEDGLQGRNEQFF.

The genes are TRBV9 and TRBJ2-1, with TRBD2 as a possible D gene (6 bases). V dropped 3 bases and J dropped 7 bases, with 20 bases sitting between them. Germline V CDR1 and CDR2: SGDLS, YYNGEE. The CDR3 runs to 16 residues. CDR3 residues: CASSDRLSGSGNEQFF. DNA of the CDR3: TGTGCCAGCAGCGATCGACTAAGCGGGTCGGGGAATGAGCAGTTCTTC. The variable domain in full, completed from reference TRBV9 and TRBJ2-1, reads DSGVTQTPKHLITATGQRVTLRCSPRSGDLSVYWYQQSLDQGLQFLIQYYNGEERAKGNILERFSAQQFPDLHSELNLSSLELGDSALYFCASSDRLSGSGNEQFFGPGTRLTVL.

The chain employs TRBV7-9 and TRBJ2-5; no reliable D call. The V end lost 2 bases, the J end lost 4 bases, and 20 bases lay between the germline ends. Germline-derived CDR1 and CDR2 are SEHNR and FQNEAQ (reference sequence). The CDR3 is 17 amino acids. CDR3 DNA: TGTGCCAGCAGCTTAAAATCGGCGTCGCGGAGAAGAGAGACCCAGTACTTC. As protein: CASSLKSASRRRETQYF.

The V gene is TRBV7-3, the J gene TRBJ2-3; TRBD2 might be the D (6 bases). Trimming cost V 4 bases and J 0 bases, with 11 bases left between them. Germline CDR1 and CDR2: SGHTA and FQGTGA. The CDR3 consists of 15 residues. The CDR3 loop reads CASSSLAESTDTQYF. The CDR3 DNA reads TGTGCCAGCAGCTCGTTAGCGGAAAGCACAGATACGCAGTATTTT.

This chain uses TRBV6-2 or TRBV6-3 with TRBJ1-5; D not resolved. The CDR3 totals 15 residues. The V and J ends lost 2 bases and 0 bases respectively, with 8 bases between them. Per the germline V gene, CDR1 is MNHEY and CDR2 is SVGEGT. This chain's CDR3 is CASSYPGSSNQPQHF. DNA for the CDR3: TGTGCCAGCAGTTACCCGGGATCTAGCAATCAGCCCCAGCATTTT.

This chain connects TRBV18 to TRBJ2-1, with D tentatively TRBD2 (5 bases). CDR1 and CDR2 from the germline V gene are KGHSH and LQKENI. V dropped 3 bases and J dropped 4 bases, with 13 bases sitting between them. The CDR3 totals 15 residues. CDR3 in amino acids: CASSPLGGSYNEQFF. In nucleotides, the CDR3 is TGTGCCAGCTCACCTCTGGGTGGGAGTTACAATGAGCAGTTCTTC.

The rearrangement links TRBV20-1 to TRBJ2-1, with 7 bases matching TRBD2. The CDR3 totals 15 residues. V lost 3 bases and J lost 2; bases outside the gene matches: 7. Germline CDR1 is DFQATT and CDR2 is SNEGSKA (reference sequence). The CDR3 region is CSARGDGRTYNEQFF. CDR3 bases: TGCAGTGCTAGGGGGGACGGGAGGACCTACAATGAGCAGTTCTTC.

This clonotype was picked up a small number of times. V gene TRBV12-3 or TRBV12-4 combines with J gene TRBJ2-7; 7 bases fit TRBD1. The trim removed 2 bases at V and 2 bases at J, leaving 3 bases unmatched. The CDR3 is made up of 14 amino acids. The CDR3 DNA reads as TGTGCCAGCAGTTTACTGGGACAGACCTACGAGCAGTACTTC. As protein: CASSLLGQTYEQYF.

This clonotype showed up just a few times. For the CDR3, the DNA is TGTGCCAGCAGCTTCAGGGGAGCCGGGGAGCTGTTTTTT. Amino acid sequence: CASSFRGAGELFF. V is TRBV7-2 and J is TRBJ2-2; tentatively, D is TRBD1 (6 bases). Per germline, CDR1 SGHTA and CDR2 FQGNSA. V was pared by 3 bases and J by 6 bases, with 8 bases between. CDR3 length: 13 residues. The full variable domain, in which reference TRBV7-2 and TRBJ2-2 provide the parts outside the CDR3, is GAGVSQSPSNKVTEKGKDVELRCDPISGHTALYWYRQSLGQGLEFLIYFQGNSAPDKSGLPSDRFSAERTGGSVSTLTIQRTQQEDSAVYLCASSFRGAGELFFGEGSRLTVL.

This clonotype was detected only a few times. This rearrangement joins TRBV7-8 to TRBJ2-7, with a possible D match to TRBD2 (6 bases). Deletions cut 3 bases from V and 0 bases from J, with 12 bases between. Germline CDR1 and CDR2: SGHVS and FQNEAQ. The CDR3 is 15 residues long. CDR3 nucleotides: TGTGCCAGCAGCTTCCGGCGGGACTCCTCCTACGAGCAGTACTTC. Translated, it gives CASSFRRDSSYEQYF. Full variable domain (rest looked up from reference TRBV7-8 and TRBJ2-7): GAGVSQSPRYKVAKRGQDVALRCDPISGHVSLFWYQQALGQGPEFLTYFQNEAQLDKSGLPSDRFFAERPEGSVSTLKIQRTQQEDSAVYLCASSFRRDSSYEQYFGPGTRLTVT.

This clonotype has only a few counts. This chain links TRBV20-1 with TRBJ2-7, with D possibly matching TRBD1 (7 bases). V was shortened by 3 bases and J by 2 bases, with 14 bases between the two germline ends. The germline V gene encodes CDR1 DFQATT and CDR2 SNEGSKA (reference sequence). The CDR3 has 14 amino acids. CDR3 loop: CSASHPGGTYEQYF. In DNA, the CDR3 is TGCAGTGCTAGCCACCCAGGGGGGACCTACGAGCAGTACTTC.

The chain employs TRBV20-1 and TRBJ2-1; D unclear. CDR1 is DFQATT, CDR2 SNEGSKA, per germline (reference sequence). The CDR3 is 13 amino acids. The DNA of the CDR3 is TGCAGGTTTATCCGCAGCTCCTACAATGAGCAGTTCTTC. Translation gives CRFIRSSYNEQFF.

In this sample, this clonotype turned up once. It may be a read error: a sequence one base away is much more abundant. The J gene is TRBJ1-1, the V gene TRBV11-2; D ambiguous. In germline, CDR1 is SGHAT, CDR2 FQNNGV. V was trimmed by 5 bases and J by 6 bases, leaving 13 bases between them. The CDR3 contains 13 residues. This CDR3 reads CASSPQREAEAFF. In DNA, the CDR3 is TGTGCCAGCAGCCCCCAGCGGGAGGCTGAAGCTTTCTTT.

CDR3 coding DNA: TGTGCCAGCAGTACCGGGAAAAATCAGCCCCAGCATTTT. This sequence encodes CASSTGKNQPQHF. The chain couples TRBV12-3 or TRBV12-4 to TRBJ1-5; D is uncertain. The CDR3 totals 13 residues. V lost 5 bases and J 4 bases, leaving 9 bases between the germline ends.

This clonotype has more than one count but fewer than ten. The CDR3 reads CASSVEPQETQYF. For the CDR3, the DNA is TGTGCCAGCAGCGTAGAGCCCCAAGAGACCCAGTACTTC. J is TRBJ2-5 and V is TRBV9; D is undetermined. Looked up from germline, CDR1 is SGDLS and CDR2 is YYNGEE. This CDR3 spans 13 amino acids. V lost 0 bases, J lost 1 base, and 4 bases lay in between.

This clonotype came up a few times. The rearrangement joins TRBV5-1 to TRBJ2-1; D is possibly TRBD1 or TRBD2 (5 bases each). V was pared by 4 bases and J by 7 bases, with 12 bases between. The germline V gene encodes CDR1 SGHRS and CDR2 YFSETQ. This CDR3 is 13 amino acids long. The CDR3 DNA reads TGCGCCAGCAGCCCGGGGCCGTTTAATGAGCAGTTCTTC. This translates into CASSPGPFNEQFF.

This clonotype was found a few times. An end of the junction does not agree with germline; a read error may underlie this. V usage is TRBV7-2 and J usage is TRBJ2-3; 8 bases match TRBD1. The germline CDR1 and CDR2 sequences are SGHTA and FQGNSA. The CDR3 covers 12 residues. The chain's CDR3 is CASSLIWDRLHF. CDR3 coding DNA: TGTGCCAGCAGCCTAATCTGGGACAGGCTGCATTTT.

The gene calls are TRBV11-2 and TRBJ1-1, with 8 bases lining up with TRBD1. Germline V gene lookup returns CDR1 SGHAT and CDR2 FQNNGV. After removal of 4 bases from V and 0 bases from J, the junction contained 1 base not matched to a gene. The CDR3 contains 14 residues. CDR3 region: CASSSGQVNTEAFF. The CDR3 nucleotides are TGTGCCAGCAGCTCGGGACAGGTGAACACTGAAGCTTTCTTT. The full variable domain, its missing parts supplied by reference TRBV11-2 and TRBJ1-1, is EAGVAQSPRYKIIEKRQSVAFWCNPISGHATLYWYQQILGQGPKLLIQFQNNGVVDDSQLPKDRFSAERLKGVDSTLKIQPAKLEDSAVYLCASSSGQVNTEAFFGQGTRLTVV.

This clonotype appeared a few times. The V and J genes are TRBV29-1 and TRBJ2-6; D is unclear. The V and J ends lost 4 bases and 4 bases respectively, with 14 bases between them. CDR3 length: 15 residues. Germline lookup yields CDR1 SQVTM and CDR2 ANQGSEA. The CDR3: CSVAPRHGGANVLTF. CDR3 DNA: TGCAGCGTTGCCCCTAGGCATGGCGGGGCCAACGTCCTGACTTTC.

As for this clonotype: This may be a read error, as it is one base from a much larger clone. This chain uses TRBV10-3 with TRBJ1-5; D perhaps matches TRBD1 (5 bases). Germline V gene lookup returns CDR1 ENHRY and CDR2 SYGVKD. The CDR3 totals 15 residues. This CDR3 reads CAISQSLGTGQPQHF. CDR3 DNA: TGTGCCATCAGTCAGTCTCTGGGGACGGGTCAGCCCCAGCATTTT.

The chain uses TRBV5-1 and TRBJ2-6; D unclear. The CDR3 has 17 residues. V gave up 2 bases and J gave up 0 bases, with 12 bases separating them. CDR1 SGHRS and CDR2 YFSETQ come from the germline V gene. CDR3 DNA sequence: TGCGCCAGCAGCTTACTCCCCCGCGGCTCTGGGGCCAACGTCCTGACTTTC. Encoded protein: CASSLLPRGSGANVLTF.

The chain couples TRBV7-9 to TRBJ2-5; 7 positions match TRBD1. The CDR3 consists of 14 residues. Germline CDR1 SEHNR, CDR2 FQNEAQ (reference sequence). Trimming at V came to 5 bases and at J to 4 bases, leaving 7 bases not matched to a gene. CDR3 nucleotides: TGTGCCAGCAGCCATTATACAGGGGTAGAGACCCAGTACTTC. It encodes CASSHYTGVETQYF.